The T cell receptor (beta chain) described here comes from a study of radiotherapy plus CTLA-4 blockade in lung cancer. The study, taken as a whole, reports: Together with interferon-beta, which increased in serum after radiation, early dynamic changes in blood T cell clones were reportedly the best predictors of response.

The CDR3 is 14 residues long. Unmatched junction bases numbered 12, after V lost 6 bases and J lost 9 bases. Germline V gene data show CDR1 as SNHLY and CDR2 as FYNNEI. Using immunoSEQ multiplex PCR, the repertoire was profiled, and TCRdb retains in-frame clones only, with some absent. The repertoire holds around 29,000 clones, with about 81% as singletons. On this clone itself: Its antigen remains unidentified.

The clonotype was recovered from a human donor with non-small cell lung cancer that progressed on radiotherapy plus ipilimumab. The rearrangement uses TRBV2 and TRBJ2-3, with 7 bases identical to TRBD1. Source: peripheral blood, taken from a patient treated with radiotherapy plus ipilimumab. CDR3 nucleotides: TGTGCCAGCAGGGAACCACACAGGGGCAAGACGCAGTATTTT. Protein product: CASREPHRGKTQYF.